A selection of T cell receptor beta chains follows, all from one sample in a study of T cells expressing NK-cell markers. Reanalyzing the 5' RACE reads, TCRdb keeps one entry per CDR3 protein, without DNA. The listing contains 300,000 to 500,000 distinct CDR3 sequences. Source material: blood T cells: a sorted CD56 or NKG2C T cell subset, CD4+ or CD8+ T cells, or bulk PBMC T cells (not recorded which). The source is a woman between 45 and 60 years old in good health. The CDR3 runs from the conserved cysteine through the conserved F or W.

v_call,j_call,cdr3_aa
TRBV24-1,TRBJ2-3,CASSGSTVDTQYF
TRBV10-3,TRBJ1-1,CAISESRIVGPDTEAFF
TRBV20-1,TRBJ2-1,CSARSEYEQFF
TRBV12-2,TRBJ2-3,CASRFTSGSTDTQYF
TRBV7-2,TRBJ1-2,CASTDSPYGYTF
TRBV12-3/TRBV12-4,TRBJ2-3,CASSLGSVDTQYF
TRBV11-3,TRBJ2-3,CASSTRQGGDTQYF
TRBV9,TRBJ2-4,CASSVGGVKNIQYF
TRBV24-1,TRBJ1-1,CATSDNSNPPLAFF
TRBV5-1,TRBJ2-7,CASSATGSLSLEQYF
TRBV12-3/TRBV12-4,TRBJ1-6,CASTLQAAYNSPLHF
TRBV24-1,TRBJ2-3,CATSDRVRLRGQDTQYF
TRBV7-9,TRBJ2-1,CASSLALAEYNEQFF
TRBV5-1,TRBJ2-1,CASSRTSFGKNEQFF
TRBV10-3,TRBJ2-1,CAISASKGDEQFF
TRBV28,TRBJ1-5,CASRGAGGNQPQHF
TRBV4-1,TRBJ2-5,CASSRGLAGVLETQYF
TRBV12-3/TRBV12-4,TRBJ1-1,CASSLAPYTEAFF
TRBV10-3,TRBJ2-7,CAISESEGLAVMTYEQYF
TRBV6-5,TRBJ2-4,CASSWDSKNIQYF
TRBV12-3/TRBV12-4,TRBJ2-1,CASSRRREGRNEQFF
TRBV12-3/TRBV12-4,TRBJ1-2,CASSLVQGDYGYTF
TRBV12-3/TRBV12-4,TRBJ2-6,CASSLRSSGANVLTF
TRBV29-1,TRBJ2-1,CSVSVHNEQFF
TRBV20-1,TRBJ2-3,CSARGRGHLDTQYF
TRBV24-1,TRBJ2-1,CATSDRTSGSSNEQFF
TRBV4-1,TRBJ1-1,CASSQDAIRAFF
TRBV3-1,TRBJ1-1,CASSQRARGIEAFF
TRBV4-1,TRBJ2-2,CASSQDTGEFLVTGELFF
TRBV28,TRBJ2-3,CASSLLPLRDTQYF
TRBV5-4,TRBJ2-1,CASSLLSPPRSNEQFF
TRBV5-1,TRBJ2-1,CASSFSGAEYNEQFF
TRBV20-1,TRBJ2-5,CSARREGKTQYF
TRBV18,TRBJ2-1,CASSLGDKTLSDQFF
TRBV5-1,TRBJ1-1,CASSLAGGMNTEAFF
TRBV12-3/TRBV12-4,TRBJ2-3,CASATGLRGTDTQYF
TRBV9,TRBJ1-2,CASSDSGVAGGYTF
TRBV14,TRBJ2-7,CASSLRTGGIIYEQYF
TRBV7-9,TRBJ2-1,CASSSEPGLEQFF
TRBV20-1,TRBJ2-1,CSARARDNYNEQFF
TRBV24-1,TRBJ1-1,CATSDPATGSTEAFF
TRBV12-3/TRBV12-4,TRBJ1-2,CASSSRTGSRANYGYTF
TRBV5-5,TRBJ2-2,CASSSATPGELFF
TRBV5-1,TRBJ1-5,CASRRQGAPRPQHF
TRBV4-1,TRBJ2-5,CASSVGLAPQETQYF
TRBV12-3/TRBV12-4,TRBJ1-5,CASSQPRTNQPQHF